This entry describes one T cell receptor beta chain. MiXCR was run by TCRdb on the 5' RACE reads, yielding one entry per CDR3 protein. The profile shows under 300,000 distinct CDR3 sequences, around 16% of them singletons. This sample is drawn from a study of T-cell memory formation after mild COVID-19. The V gene lost 10 bases and the J gene lost 1 base, with 9 bases spanning the gap. Germline loops: CDR1 WNHNN, CDR2 SYGVQD (reference sequence). This CDR3 is 12 amino acids long. The sequence was obtained from a man between 18 and 35 years old who had mild COVID-19 (a few samples of this study predate the infection). Cell type and time point are not known. Sequenced sample: PBMCs or a T cell subset sorted from them (not recorded which). The chain recombines TRBV10-1 with TRBJ2-3, with no clear D. The CDR3 nucleotides read TGCGCCACCTCGCAAGGCACAGATACGCAGTATTTT. The encoded protein is CATSQGTDTQYF.